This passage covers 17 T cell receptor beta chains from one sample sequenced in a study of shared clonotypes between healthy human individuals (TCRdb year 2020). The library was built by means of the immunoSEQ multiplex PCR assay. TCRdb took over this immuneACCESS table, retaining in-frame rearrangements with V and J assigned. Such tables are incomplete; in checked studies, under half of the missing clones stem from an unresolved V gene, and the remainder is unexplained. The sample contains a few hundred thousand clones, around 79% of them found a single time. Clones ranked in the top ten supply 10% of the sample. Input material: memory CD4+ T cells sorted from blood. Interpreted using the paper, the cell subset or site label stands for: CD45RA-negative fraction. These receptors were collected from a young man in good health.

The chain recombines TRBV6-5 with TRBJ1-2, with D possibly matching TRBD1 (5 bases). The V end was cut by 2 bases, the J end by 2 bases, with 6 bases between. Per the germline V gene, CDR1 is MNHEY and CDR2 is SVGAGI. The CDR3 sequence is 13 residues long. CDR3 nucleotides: TGTGCCAGCAGTTACGACAGAAACTATGGCTACACCTTC. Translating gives CASSYDRNYGYTF.

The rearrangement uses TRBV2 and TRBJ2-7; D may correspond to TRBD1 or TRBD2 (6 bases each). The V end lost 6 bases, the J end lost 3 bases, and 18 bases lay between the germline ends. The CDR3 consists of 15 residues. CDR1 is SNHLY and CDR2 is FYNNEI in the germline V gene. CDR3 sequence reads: CASRGSGGRNYEQYF. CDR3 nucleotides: TGTGCCAGCAGGGGGTCTGGGGGGCGCAACTACGAGCAGTACTTC. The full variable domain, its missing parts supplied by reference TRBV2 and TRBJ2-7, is EPEVTQTPSHQVTQMGQEVILRCVPISNHLYFYWYRQILGQKVEFLVSFYNNEISEKSEIFDDQFSVERPDGSNFTLKIRSTKLEDSAMYFCASRGSGGRNYEQYFGPGTRLTVT.

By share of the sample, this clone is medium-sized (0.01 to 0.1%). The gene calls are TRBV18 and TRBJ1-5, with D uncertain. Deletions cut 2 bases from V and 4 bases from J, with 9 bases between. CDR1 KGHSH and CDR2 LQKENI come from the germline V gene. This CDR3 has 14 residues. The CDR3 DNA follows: TGTGCCAGCTCACCATTGTCAGAAAATCAGCCCCAGCATTTT. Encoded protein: CASSPLSENQPQHF.

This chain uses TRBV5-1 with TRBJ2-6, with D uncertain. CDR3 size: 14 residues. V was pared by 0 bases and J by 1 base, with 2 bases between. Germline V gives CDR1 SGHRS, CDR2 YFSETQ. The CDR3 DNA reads TGCGCCAGCAGCTTGGCATCTGGGGCCAACGTCCTGACTTTC. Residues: CASSLASGANVLTF.

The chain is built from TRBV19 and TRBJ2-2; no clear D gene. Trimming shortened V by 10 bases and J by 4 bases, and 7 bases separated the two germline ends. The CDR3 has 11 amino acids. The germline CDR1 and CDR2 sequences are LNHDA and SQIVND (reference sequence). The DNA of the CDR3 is TGTGCCACCAGATCCACCGGGGAGCTGTTTTTT. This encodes CATRSTGELFF.

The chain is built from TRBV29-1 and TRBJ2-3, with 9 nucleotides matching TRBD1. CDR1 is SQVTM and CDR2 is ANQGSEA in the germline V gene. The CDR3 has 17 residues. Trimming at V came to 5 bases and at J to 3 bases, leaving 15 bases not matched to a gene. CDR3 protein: CSVFLITRDRATDTQYF. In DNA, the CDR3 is TGCAGCGTTTTCCTTATTACCCGGGACAGGGCGACAGATACGCAGTATTTT.

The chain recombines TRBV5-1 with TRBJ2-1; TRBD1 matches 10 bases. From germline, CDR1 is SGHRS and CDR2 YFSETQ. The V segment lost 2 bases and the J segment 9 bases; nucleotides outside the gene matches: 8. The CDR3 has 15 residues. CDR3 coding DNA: TGCGCCAGCAGCTTCCGGGACAGGGGAAGGAGTGAGCAGTTCTTC. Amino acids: CASSFRDRGRSEQFF.

CDR3 DNA sequence: TGCGCCAGCAGCCAAGGGACTAGCGCCTTTACCTCCTACAATGAGCAGTTCTTC. It codes for CASSQGTSAFTSYNEQFF. V gene TRBV5-1 combines with J gene TRBJ2-1, with 10 bases aligning to TRBD2. The CDR3 totals 18 residues. Germline-derived CDR1 and CDR2 are SGHRS and YFSETQ. V gave up 4 bases and J gave up 0 bases; unmatched junction bases: 10. Supplemented by reference TRBV5-1 and TRBJ2-1, the full variable domain reads KAGVTQTPRYLIKTRGQQVTLSCSPISGHRSVSWYQQTPGQGLQFLFEYFSETQRNKGNFPGRFSGRQFSNSRSEMNVSTLELGDSALYLCASSQGTSAFTSYNEQFFGPGTRLTVL.

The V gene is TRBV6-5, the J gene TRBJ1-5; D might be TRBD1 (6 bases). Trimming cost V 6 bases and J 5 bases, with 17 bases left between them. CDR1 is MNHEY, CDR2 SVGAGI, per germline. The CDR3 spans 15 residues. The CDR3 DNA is TGTGCCAGCAGGTCTGAGGGGGGGGCTTATCAGCCCCAGCATTTT. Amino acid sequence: CASRSEGGAYQPQHF.

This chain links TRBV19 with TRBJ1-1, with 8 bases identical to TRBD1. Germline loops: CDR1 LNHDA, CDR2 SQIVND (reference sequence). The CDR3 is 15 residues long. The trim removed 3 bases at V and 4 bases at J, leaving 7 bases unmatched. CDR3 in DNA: TGTGCCAGTAGTATTGGAACAGGGGGGCCCACTGAAGCTTTCTTT. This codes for CASSIGTGGPTEAFF.

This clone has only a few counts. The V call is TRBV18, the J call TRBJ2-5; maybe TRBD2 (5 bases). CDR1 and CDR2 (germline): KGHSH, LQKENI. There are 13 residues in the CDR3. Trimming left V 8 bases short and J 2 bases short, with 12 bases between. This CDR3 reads CASTYGEQETQYF. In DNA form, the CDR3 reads TGTGCCAGCACATATGGGGAGCAAGAGACCCAGTACTTC.

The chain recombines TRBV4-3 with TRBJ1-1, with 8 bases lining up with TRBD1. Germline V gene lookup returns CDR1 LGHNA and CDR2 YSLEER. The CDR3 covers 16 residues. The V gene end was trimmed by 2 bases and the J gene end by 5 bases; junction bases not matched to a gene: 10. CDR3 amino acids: CASSQTLRQGTTEAFF. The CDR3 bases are TGCGCCAGCAGCCAAACCCTGCGACAGGGGACGACTGAAGCTTTCTTT.

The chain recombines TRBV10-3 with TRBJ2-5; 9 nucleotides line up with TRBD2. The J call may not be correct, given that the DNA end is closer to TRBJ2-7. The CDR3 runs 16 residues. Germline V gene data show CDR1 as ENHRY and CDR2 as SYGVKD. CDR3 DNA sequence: TGTGCCATCAGTGAGCCAATTAGCGGGAGTCCCTACGAGCAGTACTTC. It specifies CAISEPISGSPYEQYF.

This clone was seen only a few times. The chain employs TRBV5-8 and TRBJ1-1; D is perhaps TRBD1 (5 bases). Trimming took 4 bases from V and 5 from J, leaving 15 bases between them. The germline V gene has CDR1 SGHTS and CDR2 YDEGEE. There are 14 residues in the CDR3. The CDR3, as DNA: TGTGCCAGCAGCCTGCAGGGAGGGAGGACTGAAGCTTTCTTT. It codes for CASSLQGGRTEAFF.

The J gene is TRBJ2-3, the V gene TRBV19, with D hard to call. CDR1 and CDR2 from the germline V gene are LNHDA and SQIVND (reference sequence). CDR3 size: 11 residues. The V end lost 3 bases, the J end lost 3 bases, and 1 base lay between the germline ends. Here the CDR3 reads CASSMTDTQYF. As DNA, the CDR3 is TGTGCCAGTAGTATGACAGATACGCAGTATTTT. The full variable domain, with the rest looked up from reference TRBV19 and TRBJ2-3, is DGGITQSPKYLFRKEGQNVTLSCEQNLNHDAMYWYRQDPGQGLRLIYYSQIVNDFQKGDIAEGYSVSREKKESFPLTVTSAQKNPTAFYLCASSMTDTQYFGPGTRLTVL.

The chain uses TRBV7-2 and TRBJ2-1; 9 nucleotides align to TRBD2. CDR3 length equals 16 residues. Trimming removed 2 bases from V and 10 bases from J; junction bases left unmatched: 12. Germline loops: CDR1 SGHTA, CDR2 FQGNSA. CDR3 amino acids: CASSLYLTSGRPEQFF. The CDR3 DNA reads TGTGCCAGCAGCTTATATCTGACTAGCGGCCGGCCGGAGCAGTTCTTC.

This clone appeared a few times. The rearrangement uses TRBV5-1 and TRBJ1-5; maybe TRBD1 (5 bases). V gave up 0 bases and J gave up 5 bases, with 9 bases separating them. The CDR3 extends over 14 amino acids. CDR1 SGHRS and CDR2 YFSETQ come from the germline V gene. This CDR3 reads CASSLDTGHQPQHF. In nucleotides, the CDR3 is TGCGCCAGCAGCTTGGATACAGGACATCAGCCCCAGCATTTT.